This T cell receptor beta chain was captured by sequencing in a study of cytomegalovirus exposure and HLA in healthy donors. Trimming took 1 base from V and 0 from J, leaving 7 bases between them. Germline V CDR1 and CDR2: SEHNR, FQNEAQ (reference sequence). This CDR3 has 15 amino acids. Donors were nominally healthy when sampled, though unrecorded immune exposures were likely. The primer mix had 60 Vbeta and 13 Jbeta primers. Sequencing was performed with immunoSEQ multiplex PCR; in TCRdb, only in-frame clones are kept and a portion is missing. This repertoire shows about 120,000 clones, 65% to 85% found once; its top ten account for 16%.

Input material: PBMCs. The chain links TRBV7-9 to TRBJ1-3; D is ambiguous. This clonotype was sampled from a man aged 50 to 60 in good health and CMV-seropositive. The DNA for the CDR3 is TGTGCCAGCAGCTTAGGGGCCCCCTCTGGAAACACCATATATTTT. Translation gives CASSLGAPSGNTIYF.